A single sample is the source of the 9 T cell receptor beta chains below, sequenced in a study of T cells in Graves' hyperthyroidism and ophthalmopathy. Using RNA transcripts as the source, TCR beta CDR3 regions were amplified. In the first-round RT-PCR of the TCR CDR3, the HTBI primer set was used. One entry per CDR3 protein results from TCRdb running MiXCR on the multiplex PCR reads. The sample has 450,000 to 600,000 distinct CDR3 sequences, roughly 21% seen once. Sequencing used blood. The receptor source for this set is a man aged 40-50 years with Graves' ophthalmopathy.

The chain links TRBV20-1 to TRBJ1-1; 11 bases agree with TRBD1. This CDR3 region has 14 residues. V lost 6 bases, J lost 4 bases, and 7 bases stayed unmatched. Germline V gives CDR1 DFQATT, CDR2 SNEGSKA (reference sequence). In nucleotides, the CDR3 is TGCAGTGCCAGGTCCGGGACAGGGGGCACTGAAGCTTTCTTT. This translates into CSARSGTGGTEAFF.

The rearrangement joins TRBV24-1 to TRBJ2-1; 12 bases fit TRBD1. The CDR3 length is 15 residues. Unmatched junction bases numbered 1, after V lost 3 bases and J lost 5 bases. The V gene's germline CDR1 is KGHDR and CDR2 SFDVKD. CDR3 bases: TGTGCCACCAGTGATGGGACAGGGGGCCACAATGAGCAGTTCTTC. Translation gives CATSDGTGGHNEQFF.

The chain employs TRBV6-2 or TRBV6-3 and TRBJ1-1; 8 nucleotides agree with TRBD1. Germline V gives CDR1 MNHEY, CDR2 SVGEGT. The CDR3 consists of 14 residues. With 7 bases clipped from V and 6 bases from J, the junction kept 10 bases outside the gene matches. This CDR3 is CASKSGQGSAEAFF. Here the CDR3 DNA reads TGTGCCAGCAAATCCGGACAGGGCTCGGCTGAAGCTTTCTTT.

The chain joins TRBV5-1 to TRBJ2-3; D possibly corresponds to TRBD2 (5 bases). The CDR3 is made up of 16 amino acids. V was pared by 4 bases and J by 2 bases, with 17 bases between. Germline CDR1 is SGHRS and CDR2 is YFSETQ. The CDR3, as DNA: TGCGCCAGCAGCGCTTGGACTGGCGGAAACACAGATACGCAGTATTTT. Translated: CASSAWTGGNTDTQYF.

The CDR3 DNA reads as TGTGCCAGCAGTCCCAAGGTGGTGGCAGGTCTACAAGAGACCCAGTACTTC. Protein: CASSPKVVAGLQETQYF. This rearrangement joins TRBV6-1 to TRBJ2-5; D not resolved. V gave up 5 bases and J gave up 2 bases, with 21 bases separating them. Germline V gene sequence: CDR1 MNHNS, CDR2 SASEGT. The CDR3 is 17 amino acids.

V gene TRBV3-1 combines with J gene TRBJ2-5; tentatively, D is TRBD2 (6 bases). Germline assignment: CDR1 LGHDT and CDR2 YNNKEL (reference sequence). V was clipped by 0 bases and J by 3 bases, with 14 bases between them. This CDR3 is built from 16 residues. CDR3 sequence: CASSQDLTGVKETQYF. The CDR3 coding sequence is TGTGCCAGCAGCCAAGATCTAACGGGAGTAAAAGAGACCCAGTACTTC.

This clonotype was detected a few times. The CDR3 loop reads CASRTGPNTEAFF. The CDR3 DNA reads TGTGCCAGCAGGACAGGGCCGAACACTGAAGCTTTCTTT. This rearrangement joins TRBV7-9 to TRBJ1-1, with 7 bases identical to TRBD1. V lost 6 bases and J lost 1; bases outside the gene matches: 2. This CDR3 has 13 amino acids. Germline V gives CDR1 SEHNR, CDR2 FQNEAQ (reference sequence).

This clonotype has at least ten counts. This sequence joins TRBV28 and TRBJ1-1; D is possibly TRBD1 (5 bases). The V end lost 6 bases, the J end lost 3 bases, and 17 bases lay between the germline ends. CDR3 length: 15 residues. Germline V CDR1 and CDR2: MDHEN, SYDVKM. CDR3 DNA sequence: TGTGCCAGCAGAGTGCTTGGATTCAGGGACACTGAAGCTTTCTTT. Protein: CASRVLGFRDTEAFF.

The sample holds a few counts of this clonotype. V gene TRBV29-1 combines with J gene TRBJ2-5; 10 nucleotides align to TRBD1. The length of the CDR3 is 19 residues. The V gene's germline CDR1 is SQVTM and CDR2 ANQGSEA. The V and J ends lost 3 bases and 2 bases, in that order; junction bases with no gene match: 18. CDR3 residues: CSVDQTGTGVFRGQETQYF. In DNA, the CDR3 is TGCAGCGTTGACCAAACCGGGACAGGGGTATTCCGGGGACAAGAGACCCAGTACTTC.